The clone carrying this T cell receptor beta chain was seen only a few times. The antigen remains unidentified. In total, each donor contributed a single heparinised blood draw that averaged around 0.12 L. Isolation of CD4+ naive, central memory, regulatory and stem cell-like memory cells was achieved by sorting via CD45RO/CCR7/CD25/CD127/CD95/CD27. The whole isolated RNA underwent reverse transcription, so sequencing captured expressed TCRB transcripts. Sequencing was performed with immunoSEQ multiplex PCR; in TCRdb, only in-frame clones are kept and a portion is missing. Of some 290,000 clones in the sample, around 15% were seen once. This sample was included in a study of beta chain features in type 1 diabetes. Findings and caveats of the study: Healthy donors had naive, central memory and Treg TCRB repertoires that appeared less similar than those seen among patients. Moderate but significant shortening of TCRB CDR3s was recorded in all four CD4+ subsets from Type 1 diabetes patients.

Sequenced sample: naive CD4+ T cells from blood. This TCR derives from a man aged 25-45 years with type 1 diabetes.

The CDR3 loop reads CASSPSGVMGTQYF. CDR3 in DNA: TGTGCCAGCAGCCCATCCGGGGTTATGGGGACCCAGTACTTC. This chain uses TRBV7-7 with TRBJ2-5, with D perhaps matching TRBD2 (5 bases). Germline CDR1 is SSHAT and CDR2 is FNYEAQ (reference sequence). This CDR3 has 14 residues. Trimming stripped 5 bases from V and 7 bases from J, with 17 bases between.